This T cell receptor (beta chain) originates from a study of CD8+ T cells in alopecia areata. Study-level findings and limits: Higher clonality and more expanded CD8+ clones appeared in lesional than normal scalp.

This clone was recorded a few times. Antigen specificity is unknown. Compared with germline, one end of the junction differs, possibly owing to a read error. The CDR3 covers 12 residues. The germline V gene has CDR1 SGHDN and CDR2 FVKESK. As the sequencing template, cDNA was produced by extracting RNA and reverse transcribing it. The assay was immunoSEQ multiplex PCR, and TCRdb's table has in-frame clones only and misses some. The table records more than 90,000 clones, around two fifths of them present only once. Sequenced sample: CD4+ T cells sorted from blood. This receptor was taken from a human donor with alopecia areata. V is TRBV14 and J is TRBJ1-1; D is unresolved. CDR3 sequence reads: CASGHRRTEAFF. The DNA for the CDR3 is TGTGCCAGCGGCCACCGCAGGACTGAAGCTTTCTTT.